The 11 T cell receptor beta chains below all came from one sample that was sequenced in a study of vaccination effects on CD4 cells after COVID-19. Their recognized antigens are unknown. CD4+ T cells were isolated after about eleven days of culture. Participants were vaccinated with two doses of either the BNT162b2 or mRNA-1273 vaccine. The data were produced by immunoSEQ multiplex PCR, yet TCRdb's version contains in-frame clones alone and is incomplete. The sample contains around 66,000 clones, 70% to 75% of which appear only once. Source: CD4+ T cells from PBMCs cultured without peptide, taken after COVID-19 vaccination. Receptors were obtained from a human donor who received a COVID-19 vaccine.

V is TRBV2 and J is TRBJ1-5; 7 nucleotides line up with TRBD1. The junction had 10 bases not matched to a gene; V was cut back by 4 bases and J by 7 bases. There are 15 residues in the CDR3. Per the germline V gene, CDR1 is SNHLY and CDR2 is FYNNEI. CDR3 sequence (DNA): TGTGCCAGCAGTGTAGGCCGACAGGGTGAACAGCCCCAGCATTTT. Translation gives CASSVGRQGEQPQHF.

In its sample, this clone was seen once. J is TRBJ2-2 and V is TRBV6-1; perhaps TRBD1 as D (6 bases). CDR1 is MNHNS and CDR2 is SASEGT in the germline V gene. This CDR3 comprises 14 residues. V lost 5 bases and J lost 3, with 10 bases in between. The CDR3 protein is CASSLAGDTGELFF. In DNA, the CDR3 is TGTGCCAGCAGTTTAGCAGGGGACACCGGGGAGCTGTTTTTT.

This chain connects TRBV28 to TRBJ1-2, with 8 bases lining up with TRBD1. Per germline, CDR1 MDHEN and CDR2 SYDVKM. The CDR3 loop spans 14 amino acids. Trimming at V came to 6 bases and at J to 4 bases, leaving 7 bases not matched to a gene. The CDR3 reads CASRRQGYGYGYTF. The CDR3 DNA reads TGTGCCAGCAGGCGACAGGGGTACGGCTATGGCTACACCTTC.

This chain uses TRBV11-2 with TRBJ1-2; 7 positions agree with TRBD1. Germline-derived CDR1 and CDR2 are SGHAT and FQNNGV. The CDR3 length is 15 residues. V was pared by 5 bases and J by 7 bases, with 13 bases of the junction left unmatched. The CDR3 loop reads CASSTRQGGRSGYTF. The CDR3 DNA follows: TGTGCCAGCAGCACCAGACAGGGTGGCCGTAGTGGCTACACCTTC.

A single count supports this clone. This sequence joins TRBV5-6 and TRBJ2-4; 14 nucleotides line up with TRBD2. This CDR3 region has 18 residues. Unmatched junction bases numbered 7, after V lost 3 bases and J lost 2 bases. Germline CDR1 reads SGHDT; CDR2 reads YYEEEE. The DNA for the CDR3 is TGTGCCAGCAGCTCGGGACTAGCGGGGGCCGTCCCCAAAAACATTCAGTACTTC. It is translated as CASSSGLAGAVPKNIQYF.

The chain links TRBV28 to TRBJ2-5; 9 bases are shared with TRBD2. Germline loops: CDR1 MDHEN, CDR2 SYDVKM. The CDR3 is made up of 14 amino acids. The junction had 7 bases not matched to a gene; V was cut back by 5 bases and J by 6 bases. CDR3 amino acids: CASSGAGGIKTQYF. In DNA form, the CDR3 reads TGTGCCAGCAGTGGGGCGGGGGGGATTAAGACCCAGTACTTC.

V and J are TRBV12-5 and TRBJ2-1, with 9 nucleotides matching TRBD1. V lost 6 bases to trimming and J lost 0 bases; unmatched junction nucleotides: 12. In germline, CDR1 is LGHNT, CDR2 FRNRAP. The CDR3 is 18 residues long. The CDR3 DNA reads as TGTGCTAGTGGCCCAACCACCGGGACAGGGAGCTCCTACAATGAGCAGTTCTTC. Translated: CASGPTTGTGSSYNEQFF.

The chain is built from TRBV4-1 and TRBJ1-2; D unresolved. Trimming stripped 5 bases from V and 4 bases from J, with 23 bases between. The germline gives CDR1 MGHRA, CDR2 YSYEKL. This CDR3 region has 17 residues. The CDR3 sequence is CASSKEGFNPRGYGYTF. The DNA of the CDR3 is TGCGCCAGCAGCAAGGAGGGTTTCAACCCTCGGGGCTATGGCTACACCTTC.

This clone occurred once. The V gene is TRBV7-3, the J gene TRBJ2-2; 7 bases are a match to TRBD2. CDR1 is SGHTA, CDR2 FQGTGA, per germline. The V and J ends lost 5 bases and 2 bases, in that order; junction bases with no gene match: 8. The CDR3 consists of 16 residues. The CDR3 bases are TGTGCCAGCAGCATTCGGACTAGTCGAAACACCGGGGAGCTGTTTTTT. This codes for CASSIRTSRNTGELFF. Full variable domain (remainder filled in from reference TRBV7-3 and TRBJ2-2): GAGVSQTPSNKVTEKGKYVELRCDPISGHTALYWYRQSLGQGPEFLIYFQGTGAADDSGLPNDRFFAVRPEGSVSTLKIQRTERGDSAVYLCASSIRTSRNTGELFFGEGSRLTVL.

This sequence joins TRBV7-9 and TRBJ2-2; no clear D gene. Per germline, CDR1 SEHNR and CDR2 FQNEAQ (reference sequence). Trimming shortened V by 3 bases and J by 0 bases, and 5 bases separated the two germline ends. This CDR3 has 14 amino acids. The CDR3 is CASSFSANTGELFF. The CDR3, as DNA: TGTGCCAGCAGCTTTTCAGCGAACACCGGGGAGCTGTTTTTT.

This sequence joins TRBV5-5 and TRBJ1-1; no definite D call. Trimming cost V 5 bases and J 2 bases, with 13 bases left between them. Germline V lookup: CDR1 SGHKS, CDR2 YYEKEE (reference sequence). The CDR3 consists of 14 residues. CDR3 sequence: CASSLLRANTEAFF. The CDR3 region has the DNA TGTGCCAGCAGTCTACTCCGGGCCAACACTGAAGCTTTCTTT.